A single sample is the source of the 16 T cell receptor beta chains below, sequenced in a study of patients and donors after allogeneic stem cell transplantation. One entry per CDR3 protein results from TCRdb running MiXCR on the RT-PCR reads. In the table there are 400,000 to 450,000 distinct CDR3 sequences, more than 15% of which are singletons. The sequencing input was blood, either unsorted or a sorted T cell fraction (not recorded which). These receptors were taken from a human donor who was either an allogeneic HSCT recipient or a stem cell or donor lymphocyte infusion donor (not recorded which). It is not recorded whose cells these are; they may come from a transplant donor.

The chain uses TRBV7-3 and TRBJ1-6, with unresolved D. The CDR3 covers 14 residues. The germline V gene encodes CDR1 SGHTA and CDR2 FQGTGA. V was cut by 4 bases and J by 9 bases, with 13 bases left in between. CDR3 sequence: CASSSYSPGSPLHF. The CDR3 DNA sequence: TGTGCCAGCAGCTCTTATTCCCCCGGTTCACCCCTCCACTTT.

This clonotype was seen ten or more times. CDR3 nucleotide sequence: TGTGCCAGCAGTCGTTCGGGACAGGGGGACACTGAAGCTTTCTTT. Translating it yields CASSRSGQGDTEAFF. This chain links TRBV12-3 or TRBV12-4 with TRBJ1-1, with 11 nucleotides matching TRBD1. CDR3 length equals 15 residues. The ends lost 5 bases at V and 3 bases at J; junction bases unmatched: 5.

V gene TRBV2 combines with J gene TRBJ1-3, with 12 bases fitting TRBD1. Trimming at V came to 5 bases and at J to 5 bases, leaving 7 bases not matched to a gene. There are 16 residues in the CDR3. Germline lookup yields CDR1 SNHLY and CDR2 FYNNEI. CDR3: CASSLPGQGARNTIYF. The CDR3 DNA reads TGTGCCAGCAGTTTACCGGGACAGGGGGCAAGAAACACCATATATTTT.

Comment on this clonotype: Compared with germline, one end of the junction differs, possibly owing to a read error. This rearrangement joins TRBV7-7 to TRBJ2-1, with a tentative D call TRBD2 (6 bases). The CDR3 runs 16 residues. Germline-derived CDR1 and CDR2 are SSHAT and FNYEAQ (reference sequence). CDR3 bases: TGTGCTAGCAGCTTAGCTGCGGACTACCCAGACAATGAGCAGTTCTTC. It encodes CASSLAADYPDNEQFF.

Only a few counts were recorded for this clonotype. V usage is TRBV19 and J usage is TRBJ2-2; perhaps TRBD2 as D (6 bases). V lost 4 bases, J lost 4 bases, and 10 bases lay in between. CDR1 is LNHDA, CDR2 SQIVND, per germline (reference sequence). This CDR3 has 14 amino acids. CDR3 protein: CASSKGGATGELFF. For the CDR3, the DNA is TGTGCCAGTAGTAAGGGAGGAGCCACCGGGGAGCTGTTTTTT.

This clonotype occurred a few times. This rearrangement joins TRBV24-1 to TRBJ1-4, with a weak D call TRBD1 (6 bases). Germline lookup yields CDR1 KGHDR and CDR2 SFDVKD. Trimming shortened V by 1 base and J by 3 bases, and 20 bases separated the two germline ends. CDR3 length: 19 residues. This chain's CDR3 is CATSDFSLRIRGANEKLFF. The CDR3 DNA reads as TGTGCCACCAGTGATTTTAGCCTGAGAATCAGGGGAGCTAATGAAAAACTGTTTTTT.

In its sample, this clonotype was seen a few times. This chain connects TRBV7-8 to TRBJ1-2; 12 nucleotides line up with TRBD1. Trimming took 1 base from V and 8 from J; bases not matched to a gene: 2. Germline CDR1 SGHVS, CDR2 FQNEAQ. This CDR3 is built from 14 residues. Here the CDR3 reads CASSLGDRGQGYTF. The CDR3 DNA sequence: TGTGCCAGCAGCTTAGGGGACAGGGGGCAAGGCTACACCTTC.

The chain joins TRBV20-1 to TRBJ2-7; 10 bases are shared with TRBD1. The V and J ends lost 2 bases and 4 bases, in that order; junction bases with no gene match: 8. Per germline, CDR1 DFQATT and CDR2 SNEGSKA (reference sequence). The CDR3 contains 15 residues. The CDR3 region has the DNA TGCAGTGCTAGACCCTCGACAGGGGGCAGGTACGAGCAGTACTTC. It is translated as CSARPSTGGRYEQYF.

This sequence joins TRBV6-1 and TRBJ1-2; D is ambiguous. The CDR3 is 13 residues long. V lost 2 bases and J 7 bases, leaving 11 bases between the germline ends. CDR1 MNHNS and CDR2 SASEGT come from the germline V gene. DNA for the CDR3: TGTGCCAGCAGTGAATCATCGGGTGGTGGCTACACCTTC. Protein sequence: CASSESSGGGYTF.

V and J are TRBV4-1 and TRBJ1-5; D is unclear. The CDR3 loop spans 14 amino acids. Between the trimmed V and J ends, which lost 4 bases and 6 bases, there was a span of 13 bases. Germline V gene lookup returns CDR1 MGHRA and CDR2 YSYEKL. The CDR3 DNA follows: TGCGCCAGCAGCCCACATGCAGGCTTTCAGCCCCAGCATTTT. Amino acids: CASSPHAGFQPQHF.

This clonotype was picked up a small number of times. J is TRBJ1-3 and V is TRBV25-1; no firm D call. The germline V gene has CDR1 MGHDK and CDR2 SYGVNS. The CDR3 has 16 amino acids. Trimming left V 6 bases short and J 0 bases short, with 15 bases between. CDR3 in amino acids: CASSGSSTNSGNTIYF. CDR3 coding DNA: TGTGCCAGCAGCGGGTCGTCGACAAACTCTGGAAACACCATATATTTT.

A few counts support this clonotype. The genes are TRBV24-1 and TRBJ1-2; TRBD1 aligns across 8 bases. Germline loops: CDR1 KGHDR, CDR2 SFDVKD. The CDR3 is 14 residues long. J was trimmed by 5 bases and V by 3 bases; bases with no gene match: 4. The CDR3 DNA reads TGTGCCACCAGTGATCCTGGACAGGGTTATGGCTACACCTTC. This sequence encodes CATSDPGQGYGYTF.

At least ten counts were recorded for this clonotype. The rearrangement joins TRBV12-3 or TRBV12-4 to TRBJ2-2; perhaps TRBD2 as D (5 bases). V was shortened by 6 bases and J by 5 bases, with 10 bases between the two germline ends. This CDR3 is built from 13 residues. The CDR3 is CASRGVPTGELFF. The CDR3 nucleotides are TGTGCCAGCAGGGGAGTGCCGACCGGGGAGCTGTTTTTT.

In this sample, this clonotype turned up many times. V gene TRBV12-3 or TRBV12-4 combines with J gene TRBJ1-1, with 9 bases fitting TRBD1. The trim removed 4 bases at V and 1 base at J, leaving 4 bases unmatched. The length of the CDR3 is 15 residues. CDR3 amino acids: CASSSPGQGNTEAFF. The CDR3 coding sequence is TGTGCCAGCAGTTCTCCGGGACAGGGGAACACTGAAGCTTTCTTT.

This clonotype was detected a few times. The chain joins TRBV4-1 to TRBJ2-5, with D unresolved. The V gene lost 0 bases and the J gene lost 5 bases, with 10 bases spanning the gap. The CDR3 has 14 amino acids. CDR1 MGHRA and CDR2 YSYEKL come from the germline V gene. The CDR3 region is CASSQDPYSETQYF. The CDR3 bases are TGCGCCAGCAGCCAAGACCCTTATTCGGAGACCCAGTACTTC.

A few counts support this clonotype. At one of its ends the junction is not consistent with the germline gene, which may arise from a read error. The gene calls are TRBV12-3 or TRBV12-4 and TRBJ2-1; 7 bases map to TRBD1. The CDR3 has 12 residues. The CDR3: CASSPGGLGVWF. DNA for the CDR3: TGTGCCAGCAGCCCAGGGGGTCTGGGAGTGTGGTTC.